This T cell receptor beta chain appears in the sequencing data of a study of cytomegalovirus exposure and HLA in healthy donors. Concerning this clone: Its antigen is undetermined.

Broader study findings: Near-uniform donor sequencing depth was presumed by presence/absence analyses. Three chains linked to CMV were shown in vitro to be specific for CMV antigens. A list of about 180 TCR beta chains associated with cytomegalovirus was given. Association of a missense DCLRE1C variant with TCR beta V- and J-gene trimming was reported in a later analysis.

PCR primers comprised 60 Vbeta and 13 Jbeta primers. Data came from immunoSEQ multiplex PCR; TCRdb stores just in-frame clones and leaves some out. Counted here are about 130,000 clones, 75% to 85% occurring once; the ten biggest clones make up approximately 8.1%. Trimming removed 2 bases at V and 0 bases at J, with 6 bases between. The CDR3 covers 14 residues. Germline V lookup: CDR1 SGHNT, CDR2 YYREEE (reference sequence). The rearrangement links TRBV5-4 to TRBJ1-3; a weak D match, TRBD1 (5 bases). Input material: PBMCs. This sequence originates from a woman between 50 and 59 years old in good health and CMV-seropositive. CDR3 DNA sequence: TGTGCCAGCAGCTTAGACAGCTCTGGAAACACCATATATTTT. This gives the protein CASSLDSSGNTIYF.